This T cell receptor beta chain was found in a study of Graves' ophthalmopathy and Graves' hyperthyroidism. Every ophthalmopathy donor presented moderate-to-severe activity, CAS ≥3, NOSPECS ≥4 and duration under 3 months. Other autoimmune disease, uncontrolled infection, pregnancy and lactation led to exclusion. PBMCs were isolated by Ficoll-Paque density gradient centrifugation, using over 9.5 ml of fresh peripheral blood as the starting material. Many counts were recorded for this clonotype. Using RNA transcripts, the TCR beta CDR3 regions were amplified. HTBI-primed RT-PCR formed the first round, and a multiplex PCR formed the second. TCRdb re-called the multiplex PCR reads through MiXCR, storing one row per CDR3 protein. The table shows 300,000 or so distinct CDR3 sequences, with 17% occurring only once. The germline V gene encodes CDR1 LNHDA and CDR2 SQIVND (reference sequence). Trimming removed 1 base from V and 11 bases from J, with 12 bases in between. The CDR3 spans 13 residues.

The V call is TRBV19, the J call TRBJ1-5; D possibly corresponds to TRBD1 (5 bases). This clonotype was sampled from an adult man with Graves' ophthalmopathy. The sequencing input was peripheral blood. DNA for the CDR3: TGTGCCAGTAGTATAGGAACAGGCCGGGCCCAGCATTTT. Amino acids: CASSIGTGRAQHF.